This entry lists 9 T cell receptor beta chains sequenced from one sample in a study of T cell repertoires in cytomegalovirus infection. One entry per CDR3 protein results from TCRdb running MiXCR on the reads. The repertoire includes some 700,000 distinct CDR3 sequences, approximately 40% of them detected once, and under 3% sits in the top ten. Sequencing input: PBMCs. The receptors shown here come from a human donor in good health (CMV status not recorded). Some clones in this sample may be carry-over from other donors' samples.

This clonotype has just a few counts. This chain uses TRBV7-9 with TRBJ2-1, with 8 bases identical to TRBD2. V was clipped by 2 bases and J by 0 bases; unmatched bases: 9. CDR1 and CDR2 (germline): SEHNR, FQNEAQ (reference sequence). This CDR3 is built from 18 residues. Here the CDR3 DNA reads TGTGCCAGCAGCTTACGGGGGGGCGATTCGAGCTCCTACAATGAGCAGTTCTTC. Its protein is CASSLRGGDSSSYNEQFF.

V is TRBV6-1 and J is TRBJ1-5; a weak D match, TRBD1 (6 bases). The V end lost 5 bases, the J end lost 0 bases, and 17 bases lay between the germline ends. This CDR3 is built from 17 residues. Germline V gives CDR1 MNHNS, CDR2 SASEGT. CDR3 in amino acids: CASSNTGTLYSNQPQHF. CDR3 nucleotide sequence: TGTGCCAGCAGTAATACCGGGACATTGTATAGCAATCAGCCCCAGCATTTT.

This clonotype was seen more than once but under ten times. A junction boundary mismatches the germline segment, possibly from a read error. The chain carries TRBV7-6 and TRBJ1-3; D is unclear. The CDR3 extends over 16 amino acids. The germline V gene has CDR1 SGHVS and CDR2 FNYEAQ. The CDR3 is CASSLAPRLAGNTIYF. The CDR3 DNA reads TGTGCCAGCAGCCTAGCCCCGCGGTTGGCGGGAAACACCATATATTTT.

The chain is built from TRBV6-5 and TRBJ1-4; 8 positions match TRBD1. The V gene's germline CDR1 is MNHEY and CDR2 SVGAGI. V lost 5 bases to trimming and J lost 6 bases; unmatched junction nucleotides: 8. The CDR3 sequence is 15 residues long. As DNA, the CDR3 is TGTGCCAGCAGTACCGACAGGGGCCTACATGAAAAACTGTTTTTT. This translates into CASSTDRGLHEKLFF.

The CDR3 region has the DNA TGTGCCAGCAGCCAAACCGTTCCCCAAGGCTACACCTTC. Translating gives CASSQTVPQGYTF. V gene TRBV3-1 combines with J gene TRBJ1-2; D remains ambiguous. Looked up from germline, CDR1 is LGHDT and CDR2 is YNNKEL (reference sequence). Trimming removed 2 bases at V and 8 bases at J, with 12 bases between. This CDR3 comprises 13 residues. Together with reference TRBV3-1 and TRBJ1-2, the CDR3 gives the full variable domain: DTAVSQTPKYLVTQMGNDKSIKCEQNLGHDTMYWYKQDSKKFLKIMFSYNNKELIINETVPNRFSPKSPDKAHLNLHINSLELGDSAVYFCASSQTVPQGYTFGSGTRLTVV.

V is TRBV7-9 and J is TRBJ2-1, with TRBD2 identical over 7 bases. The V gene end was trimmed by 7 bases and the J gene end by 5 bases; junction bases not matched to a gene: 5. The CDR3 is made up of 13 amino acids. Germline V CDR1 and CDR2: SEHNR, FQNEAQ (reference sequence). The CDR3 DNA reads TGTGCCAGCACTGGGGGGGGGGACAATGAGCAGTTCTTC. The encoded protein is CASTGGGDNEQFF.

In this sample, this clonotype turned up a few times. The DNA of the CDR3 is TGCAGTGCTAGAATCTCCGGACAGGCCTACGAGCAGTACTTC. Encoded protein: CSARISGQAYEQYF. V gene TRBV20-1 combines with J gene TRBJ2-7, with 7 bases that match TRBD1. The CDR3 consists of 14 residues. In germline, CDR1 is DFQATT, CDR2 SNEGSKA (reference sequence). The V gene end was trimmed by 2 bases and the J gene end by 2 bases; junction bases not matched to a gene: 6.

The chain carries TRBV11-2 and TRBJ1-2, with D uncertain. The V gene's germline CDR1 is SGHAT and CDR2 FQNNGV. V was cut by 0 bases and J by 7 bases, with 15 bases left in between. The CDR3 extends over 15 amino acids. The CDR3 loop reads CASSLEGRISVGYTF. The CDR3 nucleotides are TGTGCCAGCAGCTTAGAGGGTCGGATTTCGGTTGGCTACACCTTC.

This clonotype has just a few counts. The V gene is TRBV11-2, the J gene TRBJ2-2; either TRBD1 or TRBD2 may fit D (6 bases each). V lost 7 bases to trimming and J lost 7 bases, with 22 bases between them. The germline CDR1 and CDR2 sequences are SGHAT and FQNNGV. The CDR3 totals 16 residues. CDR3 sequence: CASILLGGSKIGELFF. The CDR3 nucleotides read TGTGCCAGCATCCTTCTGGGGGGCTCAAAGATCGGGGAGCTGTTTTTT.